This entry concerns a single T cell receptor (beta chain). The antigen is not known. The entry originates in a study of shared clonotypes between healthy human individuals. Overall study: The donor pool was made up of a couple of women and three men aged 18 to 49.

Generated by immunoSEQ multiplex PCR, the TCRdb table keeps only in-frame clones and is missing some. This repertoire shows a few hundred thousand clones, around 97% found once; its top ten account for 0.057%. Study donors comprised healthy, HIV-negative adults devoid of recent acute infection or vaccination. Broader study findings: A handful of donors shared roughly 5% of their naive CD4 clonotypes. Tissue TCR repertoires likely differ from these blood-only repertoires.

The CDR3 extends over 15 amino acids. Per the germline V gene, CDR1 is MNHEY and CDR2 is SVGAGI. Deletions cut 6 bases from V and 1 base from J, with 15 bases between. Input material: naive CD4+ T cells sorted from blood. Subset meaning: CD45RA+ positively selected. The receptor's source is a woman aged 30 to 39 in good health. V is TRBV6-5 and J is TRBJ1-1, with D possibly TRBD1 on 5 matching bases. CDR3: CASRMIRDGNTEAFF. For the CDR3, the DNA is TGTGCCAGCAGAATGATCCGGGACGGGAACACTGAAGCTTTCTTT.